This T cell receptor beta chain emerged from a study of shared clonotypes between healthy human individuals (TCRdb year 2020). Looking at the study overall: The cohort comprised two women and a few men aged 18 to 49 years. For each donor, CD4 naive and CD4 memory were each given three plates, CD8 naive was given two plates, and CD8 memory was given one plate. The study deeply sequenced blood TCR repertoires of about 5 healthy adults to estimate repertoire size and the extent of clonotype sharing between individuals. To increase sequencing depth and limit assay-specific biases, TCR repertoire library preparation and sequencing were carried out by different laboratories using diverse techniques. Between about 0.8 and 9 billion PBMCs per donor were obtained by leukapheresis. Results and caveats for the whole study, not just this receptor: Because the study included only a small number of donors, the genetic and exposure-history diversity represented was limited. Pairwise subsampling led to the expectation that sequencing depth would affect the degree of clonotype sharing among donors. Only blood was sampled, and tissue TCR repertoires likely differ from those in blood. Compared with non-shared clonotypes, the clonotypes found in all four sorted-subset donors had higher generation probabilities. Incomplete sequencing was indicated by rarefaction of sorted-subset datasets, despite the large sequencing depth. Across four donors, around 5.4% of naive CD4, roughly 3.4% of naive CD8, roughly 2.2% of memory CD4, and under 0.45% of memory CD8 clonotypes were shared. Naive subsets generally had larger estimated clonotype richness than memory subsets did.

TCR CDR3 regions were amplified from genomic DNA by multiplex PCR using the deep immunoSEQ assay. For each cell subset, the extracted genomic DNA was distributed evenly across all wells of several immunoSEQ 96-well plates, and each plate served as one replicate. For sorted subsets, roughly 200 ng of genomic DNA, equivalent to 25,000 to 35,000 T cell genomes, went into each replicate PCR. Purified libraries were measured with a Qubit 3.0 fluorometer, size-checked on a Bioanalyzer 2100, and measured again with the KAPA Library Quantification kit. Each immunoSEQ 96-well plate was sequenced on its own single-read 150-cycle Illumina NextSeq 550 flow cell. Regarding the original processing steps: Because the immunoSEQ output included only junctional sequences and no quality scores, the filtering could not be the same as the filtering used for full-length reads. To assign V/J genes and CDR3, sequences were annotated using PyIR, a Python wrapper for IgBLAST v1.9, with IMGT germline references. Reads were removed for weak V/J assignments (E-value above 1e-6), missing CDR3, stop codons, out-of-frame junctions, or ambiguous translated residues. V3J clonotypes were defined by identical inferred V gene, J gene, and CDR3 amino acid sequence. The percentage overlap between two repertoires was calculated by dividing the number of shared unique clonotypes by the size of the smaller repertoire. RTK rarefaction, the Chao1 estimator, and Recon v2.1 estimates of unobserved clonotypes were used to assess repertoire richness. Generation probabilities were computed with OLGA for all TCRbeta clonotypes obtained by the gDNA method from several donors. TCRdb carries this immuneACCESS record with in-frame sequences only. Its versions omit some clonotypes, under half of them owing to an unresolved V gene in the studies checked, with the rest unexplained. V and J calls and clone size follow that table, whereas D and trimming were derived from the DNA. The sample profile shows some 660,000 clones; 73% of them were found once. The ten most abundant clones make up around 1.8% of the sample.

Healthy HIV-negative adults with no recently reported acute infections or vaccinations were included as donors. Only Caucasian adults living in Nashville, Tennessee, USA were represented among the donors. CD4+ T cells were enriched by magnetic negative selection, after which naive cells were positively selected on CD45RA and the negative fraction was taken as the memory subset. Blood was obtained by leukapheresis, after which PBMCs were separated by Ficoll-Histopaque density gradient centrifugation and cryopreserved in liquid nitrogen vapor phase. Analytical flow cytometry was used to check the purity and quantity of each magnetically sorted T cell population. Genomic DNA was isolated from every sorted fraction and measured by UV absorbance on a Nanodrop 2000c. This clone has a handful of counts. Its antigen remains unidentified. No base quality information exists; no much larger clone differs at one position.

Reading from cysteine to phenylalanine, the CDR3 counts 16 amino acids. Only the CDR3 DNA stays, 48 bases, in frame from base 1. CDR1 and CDR2, per the germline V gene, are SGHRS and YFSETQ. Trimming at the junction amounts to 2 bases on V and 0 bases on J, and the germline ends lie 15 bases apart. The rearrangement combines TRBV5-1 with TRBJ2-7; the D gene identity is not certain. This sequence originates from a woman in her twenties or thirties in good health. The source material was memory CD4+ T cells sorted from blood. What this sample's cell subset or site label stands for: CD45RA-negative fraction. The DNA reads as follows: TGCGCCAGCAGCTTTGGCGAGACCGCAGCCTCCTACGAGCAGTACTTC. Its protein is CASSFGETAASYEQYF.